Below, 26 T cell receptor beta chains from the same sample are listed, as sequenced in a study of PD-1 blockade in classical Hodgkin lymphoma. Specified time point: cycle 4 day 1 (C4D1), after 6 weeks of nivolumab. Each of the patients experienced relapse following autologous stem cell transplantation, and their brentuximab vedotin exposure differed. Profiled with immunoSEQ multiplex PCR; TCRdb holds only in-frame clones, not every one. Among more than 6,000 clones listed, approximately 80% were seen once. Source: peripheral blood mononuclear cells (PBMCs), taken before the fourth cycle of nivolumab. The receptor source for this set is a human donor with classical Hodgkin lymphoma.

This chain connects TRBV2 to TRBJ1-1; 11 bases agree with TRBD1. The germline gives CDR1 SNHLY, CDR2 FYNNEI. The V gene end was trimmed by 7 bases and the J gene end by 2 bases; junction bases not matched to a gene: 9. CDR3 length: 16 amino acids. CDR3 nucleotide sequence: TGTGCCAGCACACCGGACAGGGGGCAAGCTAACACTGAAGCTTTCTTT. This codes for CASTPDRGQANTEAFF.

This clone was seen only a few times. This chain connects TRBV7-3 to TRBJ1-1; tentative D call: TRBD1 (6 bases). V lost 5 bases and J lost 4, with 11 bases in between. Germline V gene data show CDR1 as SGHTA and CDR2 as FQGTGA. This CDR3 has 13 residues. CDR3 nucleotide sequence: TGTGCCAGCAGCCCGGACAGACGCACTGAAGCTTTCTTT. Protein product: CASSPDRRTEAFF.

This sequence joins TRBV19 and TRBJ1-1, with D unclear. Germline V CDR1 and CDR2: LNHDA, SQIVND (reference sequence). The CDR3 is made up of 11 amino acids. Deletions cut 3 bases from V and 12 bases from J, with 11 bases between. CDR3 in amino acids: CASSMLLVPFF. CDR3 sequence (DNA): TGTGCCAGTAGTATGCTCCTAGTCCCTTTCTTT.

Here the CDR3 reads CASSFLAGGPEQFF. Written as DNA, the CDR3 is TGTGCCAGCAGCTTTCTAGCGGGAGGCCCCGAGCAGTTCTTC. The V gene is TRBV5-6, the J gene TRBJ2-1, with 11 positions matching TRBD2. Germline V gives CDR1 SGHDT, CDR2 YYEEEE. The V and J ends lost 2 bases and 10 bases, in that order; junction bases with no gene match: 5. This CDR3 comprises 14 residues.

The chain has TRBV5-1 and TRBJ2-7, with 8 positions matching TRBD1. The junction had 8 bases not matched to a gene; V was cut back by 4 bases and J by 2 bases. Per germline, CDR1 SGHRS and CDR2 YFSETQ. This CDR3 is built from 15 residues. DNA of the CDR3: TGCGCCAGCAGCCCCCGGGACAGGTTGGCCTACGAGCAGTACTTC. Residues: CASSPRDRLAYEQYF.

In this sample, this clone turned up a few times. Here the CDR3 reads CASSPPNGKNEKLFF. The CDR3 DNA reads TGTGCCAGCTCACCACCGAACGGGAAGAATGAAAAACTGTTTTTT. The chain is built from TRBV18 and TRBJ1-4; the D is unclear. The germline gives CDR1 KGHSH, CDR2 LQKENI. CDR3 size: 15 residues. V was trimmed by 0 bases and J by 5 bases, leaving 10 bases between them.

This clone has just a few counts. The V call is TRBV7-2, the J call TRBJ1-2; no definite D call. Per the germline V gene, CDR1 is SGHTA and CDR2 is FQGNSA. Trimming stripped 4 bases from V and 8 bases from J, with 17 bases between. This CDR3 has 14 residues. This CDR3 reads CASSWKAETHGYTF. CDR3 DNA sequence: TGTGCCAGCAGCTGGAAGGCAGAAACCCACGGCTACACCTTC.

The chain links TRBV5-6 to TRBJ1-2; 10 nucleotides agree with TRBD1. The CDR3 consists of 15 residues. J lost 4 bases, V lost 4 bases, and 7 bases had no gene match. Germline V lookup: CDR1 SGHDT, CDR2 YYEEEE. CDR3 nucleotide sequence: TGTGCCAGCAGCCCGATGGGACAGGGGTCCTATGGCTACACCTTC. Its protein product is CASSPMGQGSYGYTF.

V usage is TRBV7-2 and J usage is TRBJ1-3; D call uncertain. Germline loops: CDR1 SGHTA, CDR2 FQGNSA. V lost 5 bases and J lost 7, with 15 bases in between. This CDR3 is built from 14 residues. CDR3 DNA: TGTGCCAGCAGCCTAAACGCCTTGAGGAACACCATATATTTT. The encoded protein is CASSLNALRNTIYF.

The chain employs TRBV5-5 and TRBJ1-1; a possible D gene is TRBD1 (6 bases). Per germline, CDR1 SGHKS and CDR2 YYEKEE (reference sequence). V gave up 0 bases and J gave up 4 bases, with 16 bases separating them. The CDR3 consists of 16 residues. CDR3 loop: CASSLDPRGGGTEAFF. CDR3 bases: TGTGCCAGCAGCTTGGATCCACGGGGGGGCGGCACTGAAGCTTTCTTT.

This clone was observed once. The chain is built from TRBV18 and TRBJ1-1; 8 nucleotides agree with TRBD1. Per germline, CDR1 KGHSH and CDR2 LQKENI. The CDR3 length is 14 residues. Trimming cost V 1 base and J 7 bases; bases outside gene matches: 5. CDR3 sequence reads: CASSPRQGRVEAFF. The CDR3 DNA reads TGTGCCAGCTCACCACGACAGGGGAGGGTTGAAGCTTTCTTT.

V is TRBV15 and J is TRBJ1-6, with D uncertain. Germline CDR1 LNHNV, CDR2 YYDKDF (reference sequence). Deletions cut 1 base from V and 11 bases from J, with 9 bases between. There are 13 residues in the CDR3. The CDR3 DNA reads as TGTGCCACCAGCAGAGTAGGCCTCACACCCCTCCACTTT. Translated, it gives CATSRVGLTPLHF.

The count of this clone is one. This chain uses TRBV14 with TRBJ2-2; D call uncertain. The V and J ends lost 0 bases and 3 bases respectively, with 8 bases between them. CDR1 and CDR2 from the germline V gene are SGHDN and FVKESK. The CDR3 is made up of 15 amino acids. For the CDR3, the DNA is TGTGCCAGCAGCCAAGACAGTTCCCACACCGGGGAGCTGTTTTTT. Amino acid sequence: CASSQDSSHTGELFF.

The chain employs TRBV5-8 and TRBJ2-7; D is undetermined. Trimming stripped 4 bases from V and 7 bases from J, with 21 bases between. Germline V gives CDR1 SGHTS, CDR2 YDEGEE. The CDR3 runs 15 residues. For the CDR3, the DNA is TGTGCCAGCAGCCCACTCGAGGCCGGTCGGATGGAGCAGTACTTC. Translation: CASSPLEAGRMEQYF.

This clone appeared a single time. V gene TRBV5-6 combines with J gene TRBJ2-7, with D tentatively TRBD1 (7 bases). The CDR3 is made up of 13 amino acids. Trimming shortened V by 4 bases and J by 6 bases, and 14 bases separated the two germline ends. Germline V gene data show CDR1 as SGHDT and CDR2 as YYEEEE. The CDR3 nucleotides read TGTGCCAGCAGCCCAGGGGGGACGGGCGAGCAGTACTTC. This translates into CASSPGGTGEQYF.

This rearrangement joins TRBV6-5 to TRBJ1-3, with unresolved D. From germline, CDR1 is MNHEY and CDR2 SVGAGI. CDR3 length: 15 amino acids. V was pared by 4 bases and J by 0 bases, with 10 bases between. The CDR3 region is CASSSDWSSGNTIYF. The CDR3 DNA follows: TGTGCCAGCAGTTCTGACTGGAGCTCTGGAAACACCATATATTTT.

On this clone: The junction differs from germline at one of its ends, possibly a read error. The chain links TRBV7-7 to TRBJ2-2; no firm D call. The CDR3 has 14 residues. In germline, CDR1 is SSHAT, CDR2 FNYEAQ (reference sequence). The CDR3 is CASSFSLSTGELFF. The DNA for the CDR3 is TGTGCTAGCAGCTTCTCACTGAGCACCGGGGAGCTGTTTTTT.

As regards this clone: Within the sample, other DNA sequences also encode this same CDR3. This chain connects TRBV19 to TRBJ2-7; no clear D. This CDR3 spans 12 amino acids. Germline CDR1 LNHDA, CDR2 SQIVND (reference sequence). Trimming removed 6 bases at V and 4 bases at J, with 10 bases between. CDR3 DNA sequence: TGTGCCAGTAGCCCGAATAGTTACGAGCAGTACTTC. This encodes CASSPNSYEQYF. Complete variable domain (other parts from reference TRBV19 and TRBJ2-7): DGGITQSPKYLFRKEGQNVTLSCEQNLNHDAMYWYRQDPGQGLRLIYYSQIVNDFQKGDIAEGYSVSREKKESFPLTVTSAQKNPTAFYLCASSPNSYEQYFGPGTRLTVT.

The chain carries TRBV4-3 and TRBJ1-1, with 7 bases that match TRBD1. Germline V gene sequence: CDR1 LGHNA, CDR2 YSLEER. The CDR3 totals 16 residues. After removal of 2 bases from V and 1 base from J, the junction contained 7 bases not matched to a gene. The CDR3 DNA follows: TGCGCCAGCAGCCAATACAGGGGAGGGAAGAACACTGAAGCTTTCTTT. It codes for CASSQYRGGKNTEAFF.

The rearrangement uses TRBV4-3 and TRBJ2-7; TRBD1 agrees at 8 bases. The CDR3 totals 15 residues. Germline CDR1 and CDR2: LGHNA and YSLEER. The V gene end was trimmed by 4 bases and the J gene end by 6 bases; junction bases not matched to a gene: 11. The CDR3 coding sequence is TGCGCCAGCAGCCTATTACGGACAGGGTCGAGCGAGCAGTACTTC. Translating it yields CASSLLRTGSSEQYF.

This clone was recorded once. The rearrangement links TRBV5-4 to TRBJ2-1; D is possibly TRBD1 or TRBD2 (6 bases each). The V gene lost 9 bases and the J gene lost 1 base, with 14 bases spanning the gap. The CDR3 extends over 14 amino acids. Germline CDR1 reads SGHNT; CDR2 reads YYREEE (reference sequence). The CDR3 sequence: CATWGRESYNEQFF. CDR3 nucleotide sequence: TGTGCCACCTGGGGGCGGGAATCCTACAATGAGCAGTTCTTC.

The rearrangement joins TRBV9 to TRBJ2-1, with 7 bases fitting TRBD2. From germline, CDR1 is SGDLS and CDR2 YYNGEE. The CDR3 spans 15 residues. V gave up 0 bases and J gave up 4 bases; unmatched junction bases: 4. The CDR3 loop is CASSVAASGYNEQFF. The DNA for the CDR3 is TGTGCCAGCAGCGTAGCCGCTAGCGGTTACAATGAGCAGTTCTTC.

The chain employs TRBV11-1 and TRBJ2-7; 10 bases are a match to TRBD2. The CDR3 sequence is 15 residues long. Trimming cost V 1 base and J 2 bases; bases outside gene matches: 2. CDR1 is SGHAT, CDR2 FQDESV, per germline (reference sequence). The CDR3 region is CASSLVGLAAYEQYF. For the CDR3, the DNA is TGTGCCAGCAGCTTAGTTGGACTAGCGGCCTACGAGCAGTACTTC.

The genes are TRBV7-9 and TRBJ1-2; D is unresolved. V was pared by 0 bases and J by 3 bases, with 8 bases between. This CDR3 has 14 residues. Germline V gives CDR1 SEHNR, CDR2 FQNEAQ (reference sequence). CDR3 coding DNA: TGTGCCAGCAGCTTAGCGCTCCCAGACTATGGCTACACCTTC. The encoded protein is CASSLALPDYGYTF.

The chain is built from TRBV5-4 and TRBJ2-1, with D possibly called TRBD1 or TRBD2 (5 bases each). CDR1 and CDR2 (germline): SGHNT, YYREEE (reference sequence). This CDR3 has 13 amino acids. Trimming took off 3 bases at V and 7 bases at J, with 11 bases between the two ends. CDR3 region: CASSSSWGNEQFF. As DNA, the CDR3 is TGTGCCAGCAGCTCCTCTTGGGGGAATGAGCAGTTCTTC.

The chain's CDR3 is CASRFHEQYF. The CDR3 DNA reads as TGTGCAAGTCGCTTTCACGAGCAGTACTTC. V is TRBV12-2 and J is TRBJ2-7. TRBV12-2 is an annotated pseudogene. The CDR3 consists of 10 residues.